This T cell receptor beta chain was identified in a study of shared clonotypes between healthy human individuals. V shed 6 bases, J shed 6 bases, and the junction held 11 bases outside the gene matches. In germline, CDR1 is SGHAT, CDR2 FQNNGV. This CDR3 is 14 amino acids long. TCRdb's copy holds only in-frame clones and misses some; the assay was immunoSEQ multiplex PCR. The sample contains around 2,000,000 clones, around 95% of which appear only once. The specimen was naive CD4+ T cells sorted from blood. Documented subset: CD45RA+ positively selected. The sequence derives from a man aged 18 to 30 in good health. This chain uses TRBV11-2 with TRBJ2-7; 7 bases are shared with TRBD1. Written as DNA, the CDR3 is TGTGCCAGCAGAAACACAGGGGTGAGTGGCGAGCAGTACTTC. This encodes CASRNTGVSGEQYF.